What follows describes a single T cell receptor beta chain. After removal of 3 bases from V and 6 bases from J, the junction contained 3 bases not matched to a gene. The CDR3 covers 14 residues. Germline V gene sequence: CDR1 MNHEY, CDR2 SMNVEV (reference sequence). These data come from a study of blood T cell repertoires in COVID-19. Libraries were prepared by immunoSEQ multiplex PCR; TCRdb keeps only in-frame clonotypes and omits some of them. The table records some 150,000 clones, approximately 86% of them present only once. The clonotype comes from a human donor in a cohort sampled during active COVID-19. V is TRBV27 and J is TRBJ2-3, with 10 nucleotides matching TRBD2. Sequencing was performed on peripheral blood. CDR3 sequence reads: CASSFSSGSDTQYF. As DNA, the CDR3 is TGTGCCAGCAGTTTTTCTAGCGGGAGCGATACGCAGTATTTT.